This T cell receptor beta chain was profiled in a study of T cells in Graves' hyperthyroidism and ophthalmopathy. Whole-study results and caveats: Most clonotypes that expanded in the thyroid above 0.001 also showed up in blood. Ophthalmopathy got predicted by the model a median approximately 6.4 months before its onset.

Amplification yielded TCR beta CDR3 regions, with RNA transcripts as the source. The study used the HTBI primer set for a first-round RT-PCR of the TCR CDR3. TCRdb independently ran MiXCR on the multiplex PCR reads; one entry per CDR3 protein. Of more than 500,000 distinct CDR3 sequences in the sample, roughly 14% were seen once. The CDR3 is 14 amino acids. CDR1 and CDR2 from the germline V gene are MGHDK and SYGVNS. V was cut by 2 bases and J by 0 bases, with 6 bases left in between. To note about this clonotype: The antigen is undetermined.

This TCR came from a woman aged 40-49 years with Graves' ophthalmopathy. This chain joins TRBV25-1 and TRBJ2-3, with D uncertain. The sequenced sample consisted of blood. The CDR3 spells CASSERASTDTQYF. For the CDR3, the DNA is TGTGCCAGCAGTGAACGGGCGAGCACAGATACGCAGTATTTT.